What follows describes a single T cell receptor beta chain. This sample was included in a study of pediatric ulcerative colitis. Each sample received Survey-level depth of up to 500,000 reads. Profiling relied on immunoSEQ multiplex PCR, and the TCRdb table lists in-frame clones only, not all of them. The sample lists about 64,000 clones, over 70% occurring once. Material: blood. This TCR was sampled from a boy aged 10-17 years with moderate ulcerative colitis.

The CDR3 spells CASSLDKGRTEAFF. In nucleotides, the CDR3 is TGTGCCAGCAGCTTAGATAAGGGGCGGACTGAAGCTTTCTTT. The gene calls are TRBV11-2 and TRBJ1-1, with D maybe TRBD1 (5 bases). The CDR3 totals 14 residues. Germline CDR1 and CDR2: SGHAT and FQNNGV. Trimming stripped 0 bases from V and 5 bases from J, with 10 bases between.